These T cell receptor beta chains were read from a single sample in a study of T cells after yellow fever vaccination. TCRdb fed the 5' RACE reads into MiXCR, producing one record per CDR3 protein. The sample contains hundreds of thousands of distinct CDR3 sequences, about 12% of which appear only once. The starting material was PBMCs, obtained on the day of the yellow fever booster vaccination. The source of these receptors is a man aged 30-40 years who received the YFV17D yellow fever vaccine. The CDR3 runs from the conserved cysteine through the conserved F or W. A D gene is named only where the DNA matches it firmly. A row's size may be missing; if present it is once, few, many or a size class.

D gene: NA
V gene: TRBV5-1
clone size: few
J gene: TRBJ2-5
CDR3 protein: CASSLVLMGGSQAPQETQYF
CDR3 DNA: TGCGCCAGCAGCTTGGTCTTGATGGGAGGCTCCCAGGCTCCACAAGAGACCCAGTACTTC

D gene: TRBD2
V gene: TRBV9
clone size: NA
J gene: TRBJ2-1
CDR3 protein: CASSPSVSGRAHEQFF
CDR3 DNA: TGTGCCAGCAGCCCAAGCGTTAGCGGGAGGGCCCACGAGCAGTTCTTC

D gene: NA
V gene: TRBV10-3
clone size: NA
J gene: TRBJ2-6
CDR3 protein: CAITPSSGANVLTF
CDR3 DNA: TGTGCCATCACACCCAGCTCTGGGGCCAACGTCCTGACTTTC

D gene: TRBD1
V gene: TRBV6-1
clone size: many
J gene: TRBJ2-1
CDR3 protein: CASSKSPNRQGGSEQFF
CDR3 DNA: TGTGCCAGCAGTAAATCCCCCAATCGACAGGGGGGAAGTGAGCAGTTCTTC

D gene: NA
V gene: TRBV5-1
clone size: few
J gene: TRBJ2-1
CDR3 protein: CASSSTATKTPNEQFF
CDR3 DNA: TGCGCCAGCAGTTCGACCGCAACTAAAACCCCTAATGAGCAGTTCTTC

D gene: TRBD2
V gene: TRBV7-9
clone size: NA
J gene: TRBJ2-1
CDR3 protein: CASSFIKAGANYNEQFF
CDR3 DNA: TGTGCCAGCAGTTTTATTAAAGCGGGAGCGAACTACAATGAGCAGTTCTTC

D gene: NA
V gene: TRBV5-1
clone size: few
J gene: TRBJ2-3
CDR3 protein: CASSLGHSTDTQYF
CDR3 DNA: TGCGCCAGCAGTTTGGGACACAGCACAGATACGCAGTATTTT

D gene: NA
V gene: TRBV5-5
clone size: NA
J gene: TRBJ1-2
CDR3 protein: CASTHWAGAKYGYTF
CDR3 DNA: TGTGCCAGCACCCATTGGGCAGGCGCCAAATATGGCTACACCTTC

D gene: NA
V gene: TRBV27
clone size: NA
J gene: TRBJ2-2
CDR3 protein: CASWASGELFF
CDR3 DNA: TGTGCCAGCTGGGCTAGCGGGGAGCTGTTTTTT

D gene: NA
V gene: TRBV7-2
clone size: many
J gene: TRBJ2-3
CDR3 protein: CASSASRTDTQYF
CDR3 DNA: TGTGCCAGCAGCGCCTCTAGGACAGATACGCAGTATTTT

D gene: TRBD2
V gene: TRBV5-1
clone size: few
J gene: TRBJ2-2
CDR3 protein: CASSLFAGDNTGELFF
CDR3 DNA: TGCGCCAGCAGCTTGTTTGCGGGAGATAACACCGGGGAGCTGTTTTTT

D gene: TRBD2
V gene: TRBV6-2/TRBV6-3
clone size: many
J gene: TRBJ2-1
CDR3 protein: CASSTGLVTSEQFF
CDR3 DNA: TGTGCCAGCAGCACCGGACTAGTAACCAGTGAGCAGTTCTTC

D gene: NA
V gene: TRBV6-2/TRBV6-3
clone size: few
J gene: TRBJ2-7
CDR3 protein: CASSYSGSGLHNEQYF
CDR3 DNA: TGTGCCAGCAGTTACTCTGGTTCGGGACTGCACAACGAGCAGTACTTC

D gene: TRBD1
V gene: TRBV2
clone size: few
J gene: TRBJ2-5
CDR3 protein: CASTRQGAEETQYF
CDR3 DNA: TGTGCCAGCACTCGACAGGGTGCGGAAGAGACCCAGTACTTC

D gene: TRBD2
V gene: TRBV20-1
clone size: NA
J gene: TRBJ2-3
CDR3 protein: CSARVVAGITRDTQYF
CDR3 DNA: TGCAGTGCTAGAGTGGTAGCGGGTATTACGAGGGATACGCAGTATTTT

D gene: TRBD1
V gene: TRBV29-1
clone size: once
J gene: TRBJ2-7
CDR3 protein: CSAWDREVEQYF
CDR3 DNA: TGCAGCGCTTGGGACAGGGAGGTCGAGCAGTACTTC

D gene: NA
V gene: TRBV6-6
clone size: NA
J gene: TRBJ1-5
CDR3 protein: CASTQGSNQPQHF
CDR3 DNA: TGTGCCAGCACCCAAGGTAGCAATCAGCCCCAGCATTTT

D gene: NA
V gene: TRBV11-2
clone size: few
J gene: TRBJ2-7
CDR3 protein: CASRPGTTNYEQYF
CDR3 DNA: TGTGCCAGCAGACCCGGGACAACAAACTACGAGCAGTACTTC

D gene: TRBD2
V gene: TRBV5-1
clone size: NA
J gene: TRBJ2-7
CDR3 protein: CASSVSLAGYPEQYF
CDR3 DNA: TGCGCCAGCAGCGTCTCACTAGCGGGATACCCCGAGCAGTACTTC

D gene: NA
V gene: TRBV20-1
clone size: few
J gene: TRBJ2-4
CDR3 protein: CSARSRGDHRTQALGEYIQYF
CDR3 DNA: TGCAGTGCTAGGTCCAGGGGGGACCACCGAACCCAAGCCTTAGGGGAGTACATTCAGTACTTC

D gene: NA
V gene: TRBV7-2
clone size: many
J gene: TRBJ2-7
CDR3 protein: CASSPRPRGRGSYEQYF
CDR3 DNA: TGTGCCAGCAGCCCCCGTCCCAGGGGCCGCGGTTCCTACGAGCAGTACTTC

D gene: NA
V gene: TRBV7-8
clone size: few
J gene: TRBJ2-5
CDR3 protein: CASSPGSRFSQETQYF
CDR3 DNA: TGTGCCAGCAGCCCCGGATCCCGGTTCAGCCAAGAGACCCAGTACTTC

D gene: NA
V gene: TRBV29-1
clone size: few
J gene: TRBJ1-1
CDR3 protein: CSVSVADTEAFF
CDR3 DNA: TGCAGCGTTTCGGTAGCGGACACTGAAGCTTTCTTT

D gene: NA
V gene: TRBV5-1
clone size: NA
J gene: TRBJ2-3
CDR3 protein: CASSLILDTQYF
CDR3 DNA: TGCGCCAGCAGCCTTATTCTGGATACGCAGTATTTT

D gene: NA
V gene: TRBV24-1
clone size: NA
J gene: TRBJ2-6
CDR3 protein: CATSGELGASGANVLTF
CDR3 DNA: TGTGCCACCAGTGGTGAACTCGGGGCCTCTGGGGCCAACGTCCTGACTTTC

D gene: NA
V gene: TRBV12-3/TRBV12-4
clone size: few
J gene: TRBJ1-1
CDR3 protein: CASSPEQARTEAFF
CDR3 DNA: TGTGCCAGCAGTCCGGAACAGGCCCGCACTGAAGCTTTCTTT

D gene: NA
V gene: TRBV20-1
clone size: few
J gene: TRBJ1-2
CDR3 protein: CSASVGGASYGYTF
CDR3 DNA: TGCAGTGCTAGCGTCGGGGGCGCTTCCTATGGCTACACCTTC

D gene: TRBD1
V gene: TRBV5-6
clone size: NA
J gene: TRBJ2-1
CDR3 protein: CASSWGQPTRTVNEQFF
CDR3 DNA: TGTGCCAGCAGCTGGGGACAGCCCACGAGGACTGTCAATGAGCAGTTCTTC

D gene: NA
V gene: TRBV18
clone size: NA
J gene: TRBJ1-1
CDR3 protein: CASSPLPPNTEAFF
CDR3 DNA: TGTGCCAGCTCACCTCTCCCCCCGAACACTGAAGCTTTCTTT

D gene: NA
V gene: TRBV6-4
clone size: few
J gene: TRBJ2-2
CDR3 protein: CASSRPLGRVGVGEDTGELFF
CDR3 DNA: TGTGCCAGCAGTCGACCTCTCGGACGGGTAGGGGTGGGAGAAGACACCGGGGAGCTGTTTTTT

D gene: NA
V gene: TRBV5-1
clone size: NA
J gene: TRBJ2-3
CDR3 protein: CASSPNPAAMDTQYF
CDR3 DNA: TGCGCCAGCAGCCCGAACCCCGCGGCGATGGATACGCAGTATTTT

D gene: NA
V gene: TRBV20-1
clone size: NA
J gene: TRBJ2-3
CDR3 protein: CSATVRGRTDTQYF
CDR3 DNA: TGCAGTGCTACGGTTCGGGGCCGCACAGATACGCAGTATTTT

D gene: NA
V gene: TRBV3-1
clone size: many
J gene: TRBJ2-1
CDR3 protein: CASSPNHNEQFF
CDR3 DNA: TGTGCCAGCAGTCCGAACCACAATGAGCAGTTCTTC

D gene: NA
V gene: TRBV6-5
clone size: few
J gene: TRBJ1-2
CDR3 protein: CASSYSGRGVRGYTF
CDR3 DNA: TGTGCCAGCAGTTACTCGGGAAGGGGGGTGCGGGGCTACACCTTC

D gene: TRBD2
V gene: TRBV20-1
clone size: NA
J gene: TRBJ2-7
CDR3 protein: CSARALTRLAGAEQYF
CDR3 DNA: TGCAGTGCTAGGGCCCTAACCCGGCTAGCGGGAGCCGAGCAGTACTTC

D gene: TRBD1
V gene: TRBV6-1
clone size: few
J gene: TRBJ1-4
CDR3 protein: CASSFTGAIATNEKLFF
CDR3 DNA: TGTGCCAGCAGCTTTACAGGGGCAATTGCAACTAATGAAAAACTGTTTTTT

D gene: NA
V gene: TRBV7-2
clone size: many
J gene: TRBJ2-2
CDR3 protein: CASSNPGALNTGELFF
CDR3 DNA: TGTGCCAGCAGCAATCCTGGGGCTCTGAACACCGGGGAGCTGTTTTTT